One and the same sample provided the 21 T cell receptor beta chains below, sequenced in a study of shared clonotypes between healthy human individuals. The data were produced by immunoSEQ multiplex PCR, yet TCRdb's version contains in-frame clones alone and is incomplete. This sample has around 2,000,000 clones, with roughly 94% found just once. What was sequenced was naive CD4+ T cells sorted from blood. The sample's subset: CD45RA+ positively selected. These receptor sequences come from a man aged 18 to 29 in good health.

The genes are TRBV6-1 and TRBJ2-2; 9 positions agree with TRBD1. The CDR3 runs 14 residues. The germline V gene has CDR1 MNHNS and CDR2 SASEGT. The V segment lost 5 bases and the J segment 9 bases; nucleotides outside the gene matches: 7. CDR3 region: CASSNLGQGWELFF. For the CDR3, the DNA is TGTGCCAGCAGTAACCTCGGACAGGGGTGGGAGCTGTTTTTT.

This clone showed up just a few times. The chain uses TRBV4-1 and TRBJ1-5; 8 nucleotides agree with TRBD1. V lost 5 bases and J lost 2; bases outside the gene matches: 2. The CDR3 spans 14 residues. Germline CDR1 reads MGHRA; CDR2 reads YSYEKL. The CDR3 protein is CASSKTGGNQPQHF. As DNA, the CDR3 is TGCGCCAGCAGCAAGACAGGGGGCAATCAGCCCCAGCATTTT.

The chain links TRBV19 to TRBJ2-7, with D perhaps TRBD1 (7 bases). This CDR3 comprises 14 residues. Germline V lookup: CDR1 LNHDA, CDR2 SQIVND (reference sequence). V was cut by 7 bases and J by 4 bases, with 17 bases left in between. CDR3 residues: CASTRDSRGYEQYF. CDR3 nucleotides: TGTGCCAGTACCAGGGACTCCAGGGGGTACGAGCAGTACTTC. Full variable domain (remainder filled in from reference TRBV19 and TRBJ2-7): DGGITQSPKYLFRKEGQNVTLSCEQNLNHDAMYWYRQDPGQGLRLIYYSQIVNDFQKGDIAEGYSVSREKKESFPLTVTSAQKNPTAFYLCASTRDSRGYEQYFGPGTRLTVT.

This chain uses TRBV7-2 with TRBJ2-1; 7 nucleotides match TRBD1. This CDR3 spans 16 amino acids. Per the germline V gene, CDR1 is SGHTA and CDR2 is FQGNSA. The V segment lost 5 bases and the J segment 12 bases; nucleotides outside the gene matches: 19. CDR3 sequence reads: CASSQKGDSRITRQFF. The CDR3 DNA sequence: TGTGCCAGCAGCCAAAAGGGGGACAGTCGAATTACTCGGCAGTTCTTC.

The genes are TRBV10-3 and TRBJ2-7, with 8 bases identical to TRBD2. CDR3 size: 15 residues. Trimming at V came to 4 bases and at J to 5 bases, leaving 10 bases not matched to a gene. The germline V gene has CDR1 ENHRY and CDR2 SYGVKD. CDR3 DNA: TGTGCCATCAGTGGAACGGGACTAGACGGGGACGAGCAGTACTTC. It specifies CAISGTGLDGDEQYF.

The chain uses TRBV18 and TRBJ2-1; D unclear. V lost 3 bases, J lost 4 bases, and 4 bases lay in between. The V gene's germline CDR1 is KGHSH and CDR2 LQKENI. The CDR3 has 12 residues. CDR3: CASSPAYNEQFF. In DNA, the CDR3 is TGTGCCAGCTCACCTGCGTACAATGAGCAGTTCTTC.

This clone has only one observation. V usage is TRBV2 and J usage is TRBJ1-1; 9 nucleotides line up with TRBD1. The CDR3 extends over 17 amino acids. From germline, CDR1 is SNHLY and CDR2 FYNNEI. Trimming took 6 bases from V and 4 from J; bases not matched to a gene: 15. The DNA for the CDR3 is TGTGCCAGCAGCCGCACGGGACAGGGTATGGTTGGCACTGAAGCTTTCTTT. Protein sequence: CASSRTGQGMVGTEAFF. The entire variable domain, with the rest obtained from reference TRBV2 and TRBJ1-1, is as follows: EPEVTQTPSHQVTQMGQEVILRCVPISNHLYFYWYRQILGQKVEFLVSFYNNEISEKSEIFDDQFSVERPDGSNFTLKIRSTKLEDSAMYFCASSRTGQGMVGTEAFFGQGTRLTVV.

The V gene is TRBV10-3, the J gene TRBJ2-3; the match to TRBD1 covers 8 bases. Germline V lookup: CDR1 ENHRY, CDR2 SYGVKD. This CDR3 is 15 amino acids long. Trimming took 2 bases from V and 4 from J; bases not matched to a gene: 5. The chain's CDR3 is CAISERQGLPDTQYF. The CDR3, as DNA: TGTGCCATCAGTGAGCGACAGGGGCTGCCAGATACGCAGTATTTT.

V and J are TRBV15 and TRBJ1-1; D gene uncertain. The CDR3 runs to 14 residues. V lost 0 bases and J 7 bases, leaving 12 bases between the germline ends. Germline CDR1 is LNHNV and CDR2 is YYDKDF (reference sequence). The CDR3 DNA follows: TGTGCCACCAGCAGAGAAGGAAGAGACGGTGAAGCTTTCTTT. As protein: CATSREGRDGEAFF.

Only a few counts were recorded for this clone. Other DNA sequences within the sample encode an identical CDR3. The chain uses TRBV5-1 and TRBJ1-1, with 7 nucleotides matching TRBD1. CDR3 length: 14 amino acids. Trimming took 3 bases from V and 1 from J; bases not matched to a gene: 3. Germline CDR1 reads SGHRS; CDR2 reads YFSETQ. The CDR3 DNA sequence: TGCGCCAGCAGCTCGGGACAGACGAACACTGAAGCTTTCTTT. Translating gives CASSSGQTNTEAFF.

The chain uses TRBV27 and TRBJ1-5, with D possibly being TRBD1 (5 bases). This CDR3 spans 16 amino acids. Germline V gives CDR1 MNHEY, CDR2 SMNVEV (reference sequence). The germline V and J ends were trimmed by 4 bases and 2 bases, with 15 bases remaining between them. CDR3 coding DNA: TGTGCCAGCAGTTCCTATTCCAGGGTGGGCAATCAGCCCCAGCATTTT. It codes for CASSSYSRVGNQPQHF.

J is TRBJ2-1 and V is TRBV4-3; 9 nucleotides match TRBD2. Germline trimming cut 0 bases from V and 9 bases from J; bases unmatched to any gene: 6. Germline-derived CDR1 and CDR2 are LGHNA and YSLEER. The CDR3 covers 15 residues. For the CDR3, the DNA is TGCGCCAGCAGCCAAGAACGCGGGAGGGCCTTTGAGCAGTTCTTC. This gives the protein CASSQERGRAFEQFF.

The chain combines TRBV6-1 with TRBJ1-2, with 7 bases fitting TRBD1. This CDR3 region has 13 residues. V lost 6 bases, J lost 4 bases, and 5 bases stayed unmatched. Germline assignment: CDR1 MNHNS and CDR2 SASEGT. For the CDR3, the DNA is TGTGCCAGCAGGGGCGGGACAGTCTATGGCTACACCTTC. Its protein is CASRGGTVYGYTF.

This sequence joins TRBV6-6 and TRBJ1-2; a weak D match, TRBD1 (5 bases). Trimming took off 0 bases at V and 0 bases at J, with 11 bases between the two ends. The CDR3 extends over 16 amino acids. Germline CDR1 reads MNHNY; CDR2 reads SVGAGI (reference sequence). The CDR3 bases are TGTGCCAGCAGTTACTCATGGGGGACCCCTAACTATGGCTACACCTTC. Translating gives CASSYSWGTPNYGYTF.

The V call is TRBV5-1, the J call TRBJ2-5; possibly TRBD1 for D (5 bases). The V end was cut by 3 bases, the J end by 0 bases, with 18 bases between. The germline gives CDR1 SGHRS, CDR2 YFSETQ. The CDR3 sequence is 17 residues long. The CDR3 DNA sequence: TGCGCCAGCAGCTCAAGAGCAACAGGAACGTACCAAGAGACCCAGTACTTC. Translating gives CASSSRATGTYQETQYF.

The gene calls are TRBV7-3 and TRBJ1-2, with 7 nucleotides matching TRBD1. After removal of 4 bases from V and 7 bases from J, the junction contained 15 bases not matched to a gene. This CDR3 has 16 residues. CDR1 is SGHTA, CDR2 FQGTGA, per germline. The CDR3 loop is CASSSRTSRGGSGYTF. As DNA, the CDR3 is TGTGCCAGCAGCTCCCGAACCTCTAGAGGGGGCAGTGGCTACACCTTC.

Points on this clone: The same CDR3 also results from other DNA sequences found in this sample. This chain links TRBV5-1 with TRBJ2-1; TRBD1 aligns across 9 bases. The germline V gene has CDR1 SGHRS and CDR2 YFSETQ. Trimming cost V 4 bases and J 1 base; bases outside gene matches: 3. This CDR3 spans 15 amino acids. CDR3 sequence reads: CASSLTGGSYNEQFF. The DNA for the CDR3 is TGCGCCAGCAGCCTGACAGGGGGTTCCTACAATGAGCAGTTCTTC.

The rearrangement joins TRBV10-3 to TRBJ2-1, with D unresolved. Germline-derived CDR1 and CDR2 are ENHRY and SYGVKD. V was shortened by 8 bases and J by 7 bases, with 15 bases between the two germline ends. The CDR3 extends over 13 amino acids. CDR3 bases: TGTGCCATCCGGACCCTGGATGGGAATGAGCAGTTCTTC. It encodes CAIRTLDGNEQFF.

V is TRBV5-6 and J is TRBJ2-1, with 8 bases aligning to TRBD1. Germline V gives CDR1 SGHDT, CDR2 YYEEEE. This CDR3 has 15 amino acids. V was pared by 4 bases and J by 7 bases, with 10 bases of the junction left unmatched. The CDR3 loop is CASSLSPGGLNEQFF. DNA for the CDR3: TGTGCCAGCAGCCTAAGTCCAGGGGGCTTAAATGAGCAGTTCTTC.

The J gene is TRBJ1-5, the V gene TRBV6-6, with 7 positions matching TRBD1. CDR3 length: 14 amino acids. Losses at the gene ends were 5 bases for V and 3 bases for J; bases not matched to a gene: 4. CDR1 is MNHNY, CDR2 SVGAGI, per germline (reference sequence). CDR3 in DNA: TGTGCCAGCAGTCGACAGGGCCCCAATCAGCCCCAGCATTTT. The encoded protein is CASSRQGPNQPQHF.

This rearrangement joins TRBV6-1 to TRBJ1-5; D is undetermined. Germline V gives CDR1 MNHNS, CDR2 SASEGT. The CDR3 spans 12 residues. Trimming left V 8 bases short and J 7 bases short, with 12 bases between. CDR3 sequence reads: CASSFGNQPQHF. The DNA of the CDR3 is TGTGCCAGCTCCTTTGGGAACCAGCCCCAGCATTTT.